The next 4 T cell receptor beta chains were all read from a single sample in a study of blood T cells in healthy people across ages. A sample-barcoded 5' primer and a J-beta primer mix were used in a second PCR of about 6 to 11 cycles. Using its own MiXCR run on the 5' RACE reads, TCRdb lists one record per CDR3 protein. The sample holds under 950,000 distinct CDR3 sequences, 22% seen once. The specimen sequenced was blood. The source is a man between 65 and 80 years old in good health.

This chain uses TRBV20-1 with TRBJ2-5; 10 nucleotides agree with TRBD1. The better agreement between TRBJ2-7 and the DNA end casts doubt on the J call. Germline V gene sequence: CDR1 DFQATT, CDR2 SNEGSKA (reference sequence). This CDR3 has 14 amino acids. CDR3 protein: CSAGHRQGADEQYF. The CDR3 nucleotides are TGCAGTGCTGGGCACAGACAGGGGGCGGACGAGCAGTACTTC.

The J gene is TRBJ2-7, the V gene TRBV12-3 or TRBV12-4; 8 bases are shared with TRBD1. Losses at the gene ends were 4 bases for V and 9 bases for J; bases not matched to a gene: 8. The CDR3 loop spans 13 amino acids. DNA of the CDR3: TGTGCCAGCAGTTCCGGGACAGGCGGAGCGCAGTACTTC. Translation gives CASSSGTGGAQYF.

This clonotype was counted only a few times. This chain links TRBV9 with TRBJ2-2; D is unclear. CDR1 and CDR2 (germline): SGDLS, YYNGEE. The length of the CDR3 is 13 residues. Trimming pared 4 bases from V and 6 bases from J, leaving 10 bases between. As DNA, the CDR3 is TGTGCCAGCAGCTTCCGATCCTCCGGGGAGCTGTTTTTT. It translates to CASSFRSSGELFF.

The rearrangement uses TRBV20-1 and TRBJ2-3; 10 bases line up with TRBD2. The CDR3 sequence is 15 residues long. After removal of 1 base from V and 3 bases from J, the junction contained 4 bases not matched to a gene. Germline V CDR1 and CDR2: DFQATT, SNEGSKA (reference sequence). The DNA for the CDR3 is TGCAGTGCTAGAGTCAGGACTAGCGGTACAGATACGCAGTATTTT. Translated, it gives CSARVRTSGTDTQYF.